The 22 T cell receptor beta chains below come from one sample, sequenced in a study of blood T cell repertoires in COVID-19. The repertoire was sequenced with immunoSEQ multiplex PCR; TCRdb's copy has only in-frame clones and lacks some. Here the sample spans tens of thousands of clones, 70% to 90% being singletons. The sample taken for sequencing was peripheral blood. The receptors were gathered from a man in his sixties with acute or convalescent COVID-19.

This clone was picked up one time. The gene calls are TRBV5-1 and TRBJ2-1; 12 bases line up with TRBD1. The CDR3 runs to 18 residues. With 3 bases clipped from V and 7 bases from J, the junction kept 14 bases outside the gene matches. Germline CDR1 is SGHRS and CDR2 is YFSETQ. CDR3 DNA: TGCGCCAGCAGCTGGCGTTCTCCGGGACAGGGGGCCTGGAATGAGCAGTTCTTC. It is translated as CASSWRSPGQGAWNEQFF.

This clone was seen only once. This rearrangement joins TRBV4-3 to TRBJ2-1, with 8 bases lining up with TRBD1. CDR1 is LGHNA, CDR2 YSLEER, per germline. The length of the CDR3 is 17 residues. Trimming at V came to 0 bases and at J to 7 bases, leaving 11 bases not matched to a gene. The CDR3 coding sequence is TGCGCCAGCAGCCAAGATGATTTGACAGGGGCGGCTAATGAGCAGTTCTTC. It yields the protein CASSQDDLTGAANEQFF.

The chain has TRBV2 and TRBJ2-6; D possibly corresponds to TRBD2 (6 bases). V was shortened by 8 bases and J by 0 bases, with 17 bases between the two germline ends. The germline V gene has CDR1 SNHLY and CDR2 FYNNEI. The CDR3 sequence is 17 residues long. The CDR3 nucleotides are TGTGCCAGCCTTCCCGGGACTGGAAACTCTGGGGCCAACGTCCTGACTTTC. Its protein product is CASLPGTGNSGANVLTF. The full variable domain, completed using reference TRBV2 and TRBJ2-6, is EPEVTQTPSHQVTQMGQEVILRCVPISNHLYFYWYRQILGQKVEFLVSFYNNEISEKSEIFDDQFSVERPDGSNFTLKIRSTKLEDSAMYFCASLPGTGNSGANVLTFGAGSRLTVL.

For this clone: The junction does not match germline at one end; this may be a read error. The chain has TRBV4-1 and TRBJ1-1; D unresolved. Germline lookup yields CDR1 MGHRA and CDR2 YSYEKL. The CDR3 is made up of 12 amino acids. In DNA, the CDR3 is TGCGCCAGCAGCCAAGATGGGCAGCGGATCCTTTTT. Encoded protein: CASSQDGQRILF.

This clone was seen once. The chain is built from TRBV6-2 or TRBV6-3 and TRBJ2-7; 11 bases line up with TRBD2. With 5 bases clipped from V and 0 bases from J, the junction kept 3 bases outside the gene matches. CDR3 length equals 15 residues. CDR1 is MNHEY and CDR2 is SVGEGT in the germline V gene. CDR3 coding DNA: TGTGCCAGCAGTACTAGCGGGGGCAACTCCTACGAGCAGTACTTC. It codes for CASSTSGGNSYEQYF.

The genes are TRBV2 and TRBJ1-1; TRBD1 aligns across 7 bases. This CDR3 is 14 amino acids long. With 6 bases clipped from V and 1 base from J, the junction kept 5 bases outside the gene matches. The germline V gene has CDR1 SNHLY and CDR2 FYNNEI. The CDR3 region has the DNA TGTGCCAGCAGACCCGGGACAGCGAACACTGAAGCTTTCTTT. It specifies CASRPGTANTEAFF.

The chain employs TRBV24-1 and TRBJ1-2, with unresolved D. Germline assignment: CDR1 KGHDR and CDR2 SFDVKD. The CDR3 is 13 amino acids. Trimming left V 5 bases short and J 1 base short, with 7 bases between. CDR3 in DNA: TGTGCCACCAGTGGGCAGAATAACTATGGCTACACCTTC. Protein product: CATSGQNNYGYTF.

This sequence joins TRBV5-6 and TRBJ1-5, with a tentative D call TRBD1 (6 bases). The CDR3 extends over 15 amino acids. The V and J ends lost 1 base and 5 bases respectively, with 13 bases between them. Germline lookup yields CDR1 SGHDT and CDR2 YYEEEE. Here the CDR3 DNA reads TGTGCCAGCAGCTTGTCCGGCAGGGGATATCAGCCCCAGCATTTT. Protein sequence: CASSLSGRGYQPQHF.

CDR3 sequence reads: CASSLTQGARNEQFF. In DNA form, the CDR3 reads TGTGCCAGCAGCTTAACGCAGGGGGCGAGGAATGAGCAGTTCTTC. The chain combines TRBV5-4 with TRBJ2-1, with 8 bases that match TRBD1. This CDR3 has 15 amino acids. After removal of 2 bases from V and 7 bases from J, the junction contained 8 bases not matched to a gene. Germline lookup yields CDR1 SGHNT and CDR2 YYREEE (reference sequence).

This clone was detected once. This chain uses TRBV11-1 with TRBJ2-2, with unresolved D. CDR3 length: 13 residues. The V and J ends lost 3 bases and 2 bases respectively, with 4 bases between them. Germline loops: CDR1 SGHAT, CDR2 FQDESV (reference sequence). CDR3 protein: CASSFVNTGELFF. DNA of the CDR3: TGTGCCAGCAGCTTCGTCAACACCGGGGAGCTGTTTTTT. Full variable domain (rest looked up from reference TRBV11-1 and TRBJ2-2): EAEVAQSPRYKITEKSQAVAFWCDPISGHATLYWYRQILGQGPELLVQFQDESVVDDSQLPKDRFSAERLKGVDSTLKIQPAELGDSAMYLCASSFVNTGELFFGEGSRLTVL.

The chain carries TRBV7-9 and TRBJ2-3; 7 bases fit TRBD2. V was clipped by 2 bases and J by 2 bases; unmatched bases: 10. Per the germline V gene, CDR1 is SEHNR and CDR2 is FQNEAQ (reference sequence). The CDR3 has 17 residues. CDR3 nucleotides: TGTGCCAGCAGCTTATTTGCAGGCGGGGGAATCACAGATACGCAGTATTTT. It codes for CASSLFAGGGITDTQYF. The full variable domain, completed using reference TRBV7-9 and TRBJ2-3, is DTGVSQNPRHKITKRGQNVTFRCDPISEHNRLYWYRQTLGQGPEFLTYFQNEAQLEKSRLLSDRFSAERPKGSFSTLEIQRTEQGDSAMYLCASSLFAGGGITDTQYFGPGTRLTVL.

The chain is built from TRBV23-1 and TRBJ2-7; 9 nucleotides align to TRBD1. TRBV23-1 is treated as an ORF (open reading frame) with a function not yet certain. V gave up 10 bases and J gave up 2 bases; unmatched junction bases: 6. CDR3 length: 13 amino acids. CDR3: CATRDRDPYEQYF. CDR3 sequence (DNA): TGCGCCACCCGGGACAGGGACCCCTACGAGCAGTACTTC.

The genes are TRBV6-5 and TRBJ1-1; 8 nucleotides match TRBD1. CDR1 MNHEY and CDR2 SVGAGI come from the germline V gene. The length of the CDR3 is 15 residues. The J segment lost 5 bases and the V segment lost 5 bases, leaving 10 bases of the junction unmatched. DNA for the CDR3: TGTGCCAGCAGTACTCCCCGGCAGGGGGCGACTGAAGCTTTCTTT. This gives the protein CASSTPRQGATEAFF.

The chain combines TRBV5-6 with TRBJ1-1; D is unresolved. Germline V gene sequence: CDR1 SGHDT, CDR2 YYEEEE. The CDR3 loop spans 16 amino acids. V lost 4 bases and J 0 bases, leaving 16 bases between the germline ends. The CDR3: CASSRRFGSLNTEAFF. The CDR3 bases are TGTGCCAGCAGCCGCCGTTTCGGGTCCCTGAACACTGAAGCTTTCTTT.

The rearrangement uses TRBV4-3 and TRBJ2-3; D might be TRBD2 (6 bases). Germline CDR1 LGHNA, CDR2 YSLEER. Between the trimmed V and J ends, which lost 1 base and 5 bases, there was a span of 25 bases. The CDR3 spans 19 residues. The CDR3, as DNA: TGCGCCAGCAGCCAAGTGGGTCATCGGGCGGGGCAGGTGGTAGATACGCAGTATTTT. This gives the protein CASSQVGHRAGQVVDTQYF.

The chain has TRBV4-1 and TRBJ1-2; D is unresolved. This CDR3 has 17 residues. V was trimmed by 1 base and J by 4 bases, leaving 19 bases between them. CDR1 is MGHRA, CDR2 YSYEKL, per germline. In nucleotides, the CDR3 is TGCGCCAGCAGCCAAGCCCCAACAAGAGGGCTAGGCTATGGCTACACCTTC. As protein: CASSQAPTRGLGYGYTF.

The chain carries TRBV6-6 and TRBJ2-7; 12 bases agree with TRBD2. The germline CDR1 and CDR2 sequences are MNHNY and SVGAGI (reference sequence). This CDR3 contains 16 residues. The V gene end was trimmed by 4 bases and the J gene end by 1 base; junction bases not matched to a gene: 5. The CDR3 sequence: CASSFPTSGGSYEQYF. The CDR3 bases are TGTGCCAGCAGTTTCCCGACTAGCGGGGGATCCTACGAGCAGTACTTC.

The chain uses TRBV15 and TRBJ1-5; D call uncertain. CDR3 size: 12 residues. Trimming shortened V by 6 bases and J by 5 bases, and 8 bases separated the two germline ends. CDR1 and CDR2 from the germline V gene are LNHNV and YYDKDF (reference sequence). Written as DNA, the CDR3 is TGTGCCACCAGTCCCTTCGATCAGCCCCAGCATTTT. Encoded protein: CATSPFDQPQHF.

The chain uses TRBV28 and TRBJ2-2, with TRBD1 matching 11 bases. This CDR3 has 16 amino acids. Germline V gene lookup returns CDR1 MDHEN and CDR2 SYDVKM. Trimming removed 7 bases from V and 4 bases from J; junction bases left unmatched: 8. Here the CDR3 reads CASIGQGARGTGELFF. The CDR3 bases are TGTGCCAGCATCGGACAGGGGGCGCGTGGCACCGGGGAGCTGTTTTTT.

This clone has a single count. The chain is built from TRBV3-1 (or the pseudogene TRBV3-2) and TRBJ2-3; weak D call: TRBD2 (5 bases). The germline CDR1 and CDR2 sequences are LGHDT and YNNKEL (reference sequence). Between the trimmed V and J ends, which lost 0 bases and 4 bases, there was a span of 8 bases. This CDR3 region has 14 residues. The CDR3 nucleotides read TGTGCCAGCAGCCAAGAACTAGTAGCAGATACGCAGTATTTT. The encoded protein is CASSQELVADTQYF.

The rearrangement links TRBV7-6 to TRBJ2-2, with D possibly matching TRBD2 (7 bases). Deletions cut 0 bases from V and 1 base from J, with 9 bases between. Germline assignment: CDR1 SGHVS and CDR2 FNYEAQ. CDR3 length equals 16 residues. In DNA, the CDR3 is TGTGCCAGCAGCTTAGCGCGGGGGCGGAACACCGGGGAGCTGTTTTTT. Translating gives CASSLARGRNTGELFF.

The chain uses TRBV10-1 and TRBJ1-5; D unclear. With 8 bases removed from V and 9 bases from J, the gap between germline ends came to 8 bases. The CDR3 is made up of 10 amino acids. Looked up from germline, CDR1 is WNHNN and CDR2 is SYGVQD (reference sequence). CDR3 DNA sequence: TGCGCCAGCGGTTCAGTGCCCCAGCATTTT. Its translation: CASGSVPQHF.